This TCR beta chain was obtained from a study of T cell changes during pregnancy in multiple sclerosis. The CDR3 covers 14 residues. From germline, CDR1 is SGHRS and CDR2 YFSETQ. V was clipped by 0 bases and J by 1 base, with 8 bases between them. This clone has a single count. Assay used: immunoSEQ multiplex PCR; TCRdb lists only in-frame clones, some missing. The sample yields tens of thousands of clones, over 90% seen once. V usage is TRBV5-1 and J usage is TRBJ2-7; tentatively, D is TRBD1 (5 bases). The sequence was obtained from a female donor with multiple sclerosis, enrolled in a pregnancy study. The starting material was CD8+ T cells from peripheral blood mononuclear cells, obtained in the third trimester of pregnancy. In nucleotides, the CDR3 is TGCGCCAGCAGCTTGGAGGGGAATTCCTACGAGCAGTACTTC. It encodes CASSLEGNSYEQYF.